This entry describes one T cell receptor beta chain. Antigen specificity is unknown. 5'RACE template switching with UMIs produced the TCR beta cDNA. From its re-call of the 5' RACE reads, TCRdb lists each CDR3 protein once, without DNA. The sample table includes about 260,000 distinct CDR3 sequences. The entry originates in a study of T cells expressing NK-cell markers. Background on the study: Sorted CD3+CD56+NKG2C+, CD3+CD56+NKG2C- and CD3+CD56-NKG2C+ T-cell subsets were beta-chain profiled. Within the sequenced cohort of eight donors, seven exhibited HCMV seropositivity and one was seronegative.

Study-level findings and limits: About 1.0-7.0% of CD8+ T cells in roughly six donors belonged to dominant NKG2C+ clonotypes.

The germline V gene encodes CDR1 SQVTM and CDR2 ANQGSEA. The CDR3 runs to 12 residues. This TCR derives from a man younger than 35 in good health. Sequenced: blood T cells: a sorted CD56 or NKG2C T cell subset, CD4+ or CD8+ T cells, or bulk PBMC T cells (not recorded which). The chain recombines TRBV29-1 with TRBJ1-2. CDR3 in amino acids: CSATGGNYGYTF.